This is a list of T cell receptor beta chains from one sample in a study of cytomegalovirus exposure and HLA in healthy donors. Assay: immunoSEQ multiplex PCR; the TCRdb copy retains only in-frame clones and omits some. The sample records more than 150,000 clones, about 90% being singletons. Sequencing was done on a sample of PBMCs. Receptor source: a girl under three years old in good health and CMV-seronegative. Both conserved end residues are part of each CDR3. A D gene is named only where the DNA matches it firmly. Clone size appears in some rows only: once, few, many, or a class for an expanded clone.

J	V	length	D	size	DNA	CDR3
TRBJ2-7	TRBV19	14	-	-	TGTGCCAGTAGTATAGTACGGGATTCCTACGAGCAGTACTTC	CASSIVRDSYEQYF
TRBJ2-7	TRBV5-1	16	TRBD2	-	TGCGCCAGCAGCCCAGGACTAGCAGAAACGCCCTACGAGCAGTACTTC	CASSPGLAETPYEQYF
TRBJ1-3	TRBV7-6	18	-	-	TGTGCCAGCAGCTTAGCACCTCAGGACACGAACTCTGGAAACACCATATATTTT	CASSLAPQDTNSGNTIYF
TRBJ2-7	TRBV7-9	17	-	-	TGTTCCAGCAGCTTACAAAGGGGTCTCCCGAGCTCCTACGAGCAGTACTTC	CSSSLQRGLPSSYEQYF
TRBJ2-5	TRBV7-9	14	-	-	TGTGCCAGCACGCGGGGAACGCTAGGGGAGACCCAGTACTTC	CASTRGTLGETQYF
TRBJ2-2	TRBV12-5	17	TRBD2	-	TGTGCTAGTGGTTTGGTACATCTGGCGGGAGGCACCGGGGAGCTGTTTTTT	CASGLVHLAGGTGELFF
TRBJ2-5	TRBV11-3	14	-	few	TGTGCCAGCAGCTTAACGGGACAATCTCGGACCCAGTACTTC	CASSLTGQSRTQYF
TRBJ2-7	TRBV27	14	-	-	TGTGCCAGCAGTCCTCTTACTAGCAGGGACGAGCAGTACTTC	CASSPLTSRDEQYF
TRBJ2-6	TRBV5-4	17	TRBD1	-	TGTGCCAGCAGCGAACGGGACAGGGGGGTTGGGGCCAACGTCCTGACTTTC	CASSERDRGVGANVLTF
TRBJ2-7	TRBV11-2	16	-	few	TGTGCCAGCAGCTTAGGAGGGAATAGGGCCTCCTACGAGCAGTACTTC	CASSLGGNRASYEQYF
TRBJ1-2	TRBV7-8	18	-	-	TGTGCCAGCAGCTTAGCCGGCCTAGGGCCCAAAGAGGGCTATGGCTACACCTTC	CASSLAGLGPKEGYGYTF
TRBJ2-7	TRBV4-3	15	-	once	TGCGCCAGCAGCCGCGAACCCGCGGGGCCCTACGAGCAGTACTTC	CASSREPAGPYEQYF
TRBJ1-1	TRBV25-1	12	-	-	TGTGCCAGCACGGGGGGGGCAACTGAAGCTTTCTTT	CASTGGATEAFF
TRBJ2-2	TRBV2	15	TRBD2	-	TGTGCCAGCGGTCCTACCGGGACTCCAAGCGGGGGGCTGTTTTTT	CASGPTGTPSGGLFF
TRBJ1-2	TRBV7-3	14	TRBD1	-	TGTGCCAGCAGCTGGGGACAGCCTAACTATGGCTACACCTTC	CASSWGQPNYGYTF
TRBJ2-7	TRBV7-2	14	TRBD2	-	TGTGCCAGCAGCTTTGTGGGAGGGCCCAACGAGCAGTACTTC	CASSFVGGPNEQYF
TRBJ2-1	TRBV28	14	TRBD2	-	TGTGCCAGCAGCGTACTAGCGGGAGGCAATGAGCAGTTCTTC	CASSVLAGGNEQFF
TRBJ1-5	TRBV7-9	12	-	-	TGTGCCAGCAGCACTAGAGGTCAGCCCCAGCATTTT	CASSTRGQPQHF
TRBJ1-3	TRBV5-3	12	-	-	TGTGCCAGAAGCTGGCCAGACACCACCATATATTTT	CARSWPDTTIYF
TRBJ2-3	TRBV19	15	TRBD2	-	TGTGCCAGTAGTACCTGGACTAGCGGCACAGATACGCAGTATTTT	CASSTWTSGTDTQYF
TRBJ1-2	TRBV10-3	14	TRBD1	-	TGTGCCATCGGGACAGGGGGTTTGCCGTTAGGCTACACCTTC	CAIGTGGLPLGYTF
TRBJ1-5	TRBV2	19	TRBD1	-	TGTGCCAGCAGTGGCTTACAGGGGGCAGCGCTGTTCGGCAATCAGCCCCAGCATTTT	CASSGLQGAALFGNQPQHF
TRBJ1-2	TRBV5-1	15	TRBD1	-	TGCGCCAGCAGCTACGAACAGGGGGCAAGAGGCGGCTACACCTTC	CASSYEQGARGGYTF
TRBJ2-7	TRBV7-9	12	TRBD2	-	TGTTCCAGCAGTCAATTCGGGGGGGAGCAGTACTTC	CSSSQFGGEQYF
TRBJ2-1	TRBV4-1	17	TRBD2	-	TGCGCCAGCAGCCAAGAGGGGCATTCCGGGACTAGCGATGAGCAGTTCTTC	CASSQEGHSGTSDEQFF
TRBJ1-2	TRBV5-5	14	-	-	TGTGCCAGCAGCCTAAGCCCCTCCCCGGAGGGCTACACCTTC	CASSLSPSPEGYTF
TRBJ1-5	TRBV11-2	15	-	-	TGTGCCAGCAGCTTATTTGGTGGGGGAGGTCAGCCCCAGCATTTT	CASSLFGGGGQPQHF
TRBJ2-2	TRBV19	17	-	-	TGTGCCAGTGGGAACCTATGGACAGCCGCGAACACCGGGGAGCTGTTTTTT	CASGNLWTAANTGELFF
TRBJ2-7	TRBV6-5	14	-	-	TGTGCCAGCAGTTACTACGACACCACATACGAGCAGTACTTC	CASSYYDTTYEQYF